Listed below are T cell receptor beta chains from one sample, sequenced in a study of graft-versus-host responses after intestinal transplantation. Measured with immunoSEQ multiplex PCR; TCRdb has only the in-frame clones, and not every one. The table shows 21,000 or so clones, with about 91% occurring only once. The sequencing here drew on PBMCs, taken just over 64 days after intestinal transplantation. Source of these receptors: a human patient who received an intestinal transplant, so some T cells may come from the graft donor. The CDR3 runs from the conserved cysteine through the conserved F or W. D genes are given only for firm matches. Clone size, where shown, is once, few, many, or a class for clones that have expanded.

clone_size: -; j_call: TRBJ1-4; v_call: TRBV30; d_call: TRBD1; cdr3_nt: TGTGCCTGGGGAGCGGGGACAGCGATCTTTGAAAAACTGTTTTTT; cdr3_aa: CAWGAGTAIFEKLFF
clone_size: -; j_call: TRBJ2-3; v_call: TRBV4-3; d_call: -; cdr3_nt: TGCGCCAGCAGCCAAGATTATGCTAGCACAGATACACAGTATTTT; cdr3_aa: CASSQDYASTDTQYF
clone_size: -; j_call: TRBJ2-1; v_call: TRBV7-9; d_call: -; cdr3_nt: TGTGCCAGCAACCCCTATCGCGACGGTTTACATTACAATGAGCAGTTCTTC; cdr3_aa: CASNPYRDGLHYNEQFF
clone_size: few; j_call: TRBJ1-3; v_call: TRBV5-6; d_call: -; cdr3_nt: TGTGCCAGCAGCTTGCTGGGGGGAAACACCATATATTTT; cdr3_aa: CASSLLGGNTIYF
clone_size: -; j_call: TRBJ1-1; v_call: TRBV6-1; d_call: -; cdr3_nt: TGTGCCAGCAGATACGACAGGCACACTGAAGCTTTCTTT; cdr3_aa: CASRYDRHTEAFF
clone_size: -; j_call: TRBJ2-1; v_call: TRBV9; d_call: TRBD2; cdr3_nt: TGTGCCAGCAGCCCACGCCTACCGGGACTAGCGGGAAGATCTTACTCCTACAATGAGCAGTTCTTC; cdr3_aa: CASSPRLPGLAGRSYSYNEQFF
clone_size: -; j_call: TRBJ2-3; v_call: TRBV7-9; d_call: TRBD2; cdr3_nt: TGTGCCAGCAGCTCCCCGGGAGCCGCGGGGGGGCCGGGAGATACGCAGTATTTT; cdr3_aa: CASSSPGAAGGPGDTQYF
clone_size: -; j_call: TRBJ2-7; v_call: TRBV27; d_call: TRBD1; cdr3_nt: TGTGCCAGCAGTCCAAATTATGTTGGGACAGGGACGACCTACGAGCAGTACTTC; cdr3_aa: CASSPNYVGTGTTYEQYF
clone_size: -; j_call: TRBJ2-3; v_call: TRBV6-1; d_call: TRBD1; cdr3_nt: TGTGCCAGCAGTGAACAACAGGGGGGCACAGATACGCAGTATTTT; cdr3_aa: CASSEQQGGTDTQYF
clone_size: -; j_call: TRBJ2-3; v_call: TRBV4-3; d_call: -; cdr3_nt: TGCGCCAGCAGCCAAGTCTGGTTCGGGACTCGGGACACAGATACGCAGTATTTT; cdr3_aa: CASSQVWFGTRDTDTQYF
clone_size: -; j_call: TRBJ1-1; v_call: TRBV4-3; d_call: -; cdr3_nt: TGCGCCAGCAGCCAAGATAAGGCACTTAACACTGAAGCTTTCTTT; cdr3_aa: CASSQDKALNTEAFF
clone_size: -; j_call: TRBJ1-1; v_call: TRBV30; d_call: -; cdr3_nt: TGTGCCTGGTATCGTGAAGGAGGGAGAAGTGAAGCTTTCTTT; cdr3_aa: CAWYREGGRSEAFF
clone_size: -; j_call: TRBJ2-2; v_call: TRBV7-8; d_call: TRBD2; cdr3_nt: TGTGCCAGCAGCCCTTACACTAGCGGGAGGACCGGGGAGCTGTTTTTT; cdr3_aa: CASSPYTSGRTGELFF
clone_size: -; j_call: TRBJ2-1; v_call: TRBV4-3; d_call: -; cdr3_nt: TGCGCCAGCAGCCATGGGACTGCAATCACTGAGCAGTTCTTC; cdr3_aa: CASSHGTAITEQFF
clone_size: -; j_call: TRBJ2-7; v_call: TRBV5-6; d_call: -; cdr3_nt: TGTGCCAGCAGCTTTTCTACCTACGAGCAGTACTTC; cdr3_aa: CASSFSTYEQYF
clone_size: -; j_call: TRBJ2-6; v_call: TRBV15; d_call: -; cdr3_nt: TGTGCCACCAGCAGTGGACGGTCTGGGGCCAACGTCCTGACTTTC; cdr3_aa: CATSSGRSGANVLTF
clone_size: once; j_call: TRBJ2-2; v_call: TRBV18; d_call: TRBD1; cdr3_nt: TGTGCCAGCGCACCGGGACAGACCACCGGGGAGCTGTTTTTT; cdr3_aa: CASAPGQTTGELFF
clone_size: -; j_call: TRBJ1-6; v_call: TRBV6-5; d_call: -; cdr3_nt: TGTGCCAGCAGCCCCGGGCGGAGCGGGGATTCACCCCTCCACTTT; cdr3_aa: CASSPGRSGDSPLHF
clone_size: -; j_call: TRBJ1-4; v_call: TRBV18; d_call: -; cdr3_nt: TGTGCCAGCTCACCACCCGGTCTTGAAAAACTGTTTTTT; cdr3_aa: CASSPPGLEKLFF
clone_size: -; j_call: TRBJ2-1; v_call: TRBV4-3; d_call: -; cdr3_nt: TGCGCCAGCAGCCAAGATTCGGCAGGCCGGACCTACAATGAGCAGTTCTTC; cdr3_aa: CASSQDSAGRTYNEQFF
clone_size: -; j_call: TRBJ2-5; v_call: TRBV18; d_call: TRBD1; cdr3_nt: TGTGCCAGCTCACACTCCGACAGGGATGAAGAGACCCAGTACTTC; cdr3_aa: CASSHSDRDEETQYF
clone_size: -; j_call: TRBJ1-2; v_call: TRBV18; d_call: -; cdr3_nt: TGTGCCAGCTCACAGCGAGGACTCAGCTATGGCTACACCTTC; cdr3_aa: CASSQRGLSYGYTF
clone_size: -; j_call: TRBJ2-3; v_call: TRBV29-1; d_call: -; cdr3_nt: TGCAGCGTTGAAGGGTTGCCGGGGGGCACAGATACGCAGTATTTT; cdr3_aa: CSVEGLPGGTDTQYF
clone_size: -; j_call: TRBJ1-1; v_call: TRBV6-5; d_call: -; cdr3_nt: TGTGCCAGCAGTTACGCCGGGGGCGCGATGAACACTGAAGCTTTCTTT; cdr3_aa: CASSYAGGAMNTEAFF
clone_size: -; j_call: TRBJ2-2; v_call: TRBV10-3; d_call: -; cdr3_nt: TGTGCCATCAGTGAGTATGGCCAGATGAACACCGGGGAGCTGTTTTTT; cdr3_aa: CAISEYGQMNTGELFF
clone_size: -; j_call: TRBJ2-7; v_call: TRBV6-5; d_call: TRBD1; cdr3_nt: TGTGCCAGCAGTTTAGGAAACAGGGGCTCCTACGAGCAGTACTTC; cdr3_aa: CASSLGNRGSYEQYF
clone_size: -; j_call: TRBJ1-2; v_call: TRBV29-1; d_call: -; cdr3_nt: TGCAGCGTCTCTGCCTCCTTTCCACCCAGGGTTCGGGGGGATTATGGCTACACCTTC; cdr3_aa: CSVSASFPPRVRGDYGYTF
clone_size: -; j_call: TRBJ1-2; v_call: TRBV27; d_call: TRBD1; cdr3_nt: TGTGCCAGCAGTTTAAGGGACAGGGGGTATGGCTACACCTTC; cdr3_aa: CASSLRDRGYGYTF
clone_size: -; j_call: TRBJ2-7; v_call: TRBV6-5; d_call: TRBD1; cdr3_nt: TGTGCCAGCAGTCCTTACGATTCAGGGGGCAACGAGCAGTACTTC; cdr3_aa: CASSPYDSGGNEQYF
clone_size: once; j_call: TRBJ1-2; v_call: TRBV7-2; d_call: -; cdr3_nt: TGTGCCAGCTCATCACGACCAGGAAAGATGGGTGGCTACACCTTC; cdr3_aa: CASSSRPGKMGGYTF
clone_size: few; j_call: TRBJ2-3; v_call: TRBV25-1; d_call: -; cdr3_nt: TGTGCCAGTCCCTCGGGACACCAGCCAGGAGATACGCAGTATTTT; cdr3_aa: CASPSGHQPGDTQYF
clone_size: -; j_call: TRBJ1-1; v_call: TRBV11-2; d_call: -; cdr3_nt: TGTGCCAGCAGCTTAGATTGGGCCTTGAACACTGAAGCTTTCTTT; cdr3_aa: CASSLDWALNTEAFF
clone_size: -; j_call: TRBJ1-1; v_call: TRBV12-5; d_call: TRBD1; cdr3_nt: TGTGCTAGTGGTTGGACAGGGGAAGCTTTCTTT; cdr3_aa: CASGWTGEAFF
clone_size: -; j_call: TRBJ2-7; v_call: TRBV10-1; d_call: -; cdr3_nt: TGCGCCAGCAGTGAGGGGTCAGGGGCGGCCTACGAGCAGTACTTC; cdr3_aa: CASSEGSGAAYEQYF
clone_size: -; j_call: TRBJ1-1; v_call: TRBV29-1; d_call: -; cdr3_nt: TGCGCTCCTCGGGACCCAGGGATGAACACTGAAGCTTTCTTT; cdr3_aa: CAPRDPGMNTEAFF
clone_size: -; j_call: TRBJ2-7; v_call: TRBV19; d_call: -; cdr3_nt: TGTGCCAGTAGTTTGGAGACTTGCTCCTACGAGCAGTACTTC; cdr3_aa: CASSLETCSYEQYF
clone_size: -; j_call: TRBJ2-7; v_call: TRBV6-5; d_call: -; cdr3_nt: TGTGCCAGCAGCCGGGACACCAGTAGCTCCTACGAGCAGTACTTC; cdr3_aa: CASSRDTSSSYEQYF
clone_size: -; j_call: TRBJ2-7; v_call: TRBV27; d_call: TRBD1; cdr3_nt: TGTGCCAGCAGTCAGGGGACAGGGGGCAAAGAGCAGTACTTC; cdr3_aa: CASSQGTGGKEQYF
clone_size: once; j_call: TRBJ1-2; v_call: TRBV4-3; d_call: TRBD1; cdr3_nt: TGCGCCAGCAGCCAAGATGCGGGACAGCTGGGGTCGTACTATGGCTACACCTTC; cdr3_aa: CASSQDAGQLGSYYGYTF
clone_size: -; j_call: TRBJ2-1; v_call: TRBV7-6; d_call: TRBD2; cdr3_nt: TGTGCCAGCAGCCCCCCCGGGACTAGCGGGGGGAATGAGCAGTTCTTC; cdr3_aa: CASSPPGTSGGNEQFF
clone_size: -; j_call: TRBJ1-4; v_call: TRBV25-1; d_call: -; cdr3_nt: TGTGCCAGCAGTGAAAGAATCCTTGCAACTAATGAAAAACTGTTTTTT; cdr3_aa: CASSERILATNEKLFF
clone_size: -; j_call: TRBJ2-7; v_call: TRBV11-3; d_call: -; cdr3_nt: TGTGCCAGCAGCTTAGCCGGGGGCGAGCAGTACTTC; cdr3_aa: CASSLAGGEQYF
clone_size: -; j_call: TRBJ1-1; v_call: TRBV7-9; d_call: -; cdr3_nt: TGTGCCAGCAGCTTAGGGGAGGTTGGACGGGAGGGAAGAACTGAAGCTTTCTTT; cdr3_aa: CASSLGEVGREGRTEAFF
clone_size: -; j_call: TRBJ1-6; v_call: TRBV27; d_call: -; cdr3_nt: TGTGCCAGCCGGGGGGGGCCTTATAATTCACCCCTCCACTTT; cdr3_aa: CASRGGPYNSPLHF
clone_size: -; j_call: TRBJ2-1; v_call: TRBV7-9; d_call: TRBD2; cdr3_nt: TGTGCCTACAAGACTAGCTCCGAAAATGAGCAGTTCTTC; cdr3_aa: CAYKTSSENEQFF
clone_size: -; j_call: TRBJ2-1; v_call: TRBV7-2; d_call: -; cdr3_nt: TGTGCCAGCAGCTCTCGGCAGGGGGGATACAATGAGCAGTTCTTC; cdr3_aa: CASSSRQGGYNEQFF
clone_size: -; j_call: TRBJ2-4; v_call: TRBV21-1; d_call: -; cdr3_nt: TGTGCCAGCGTTGCAAGCGAGGGGGGATGGGCAAACATTCAGTACTTC; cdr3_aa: CASVASEGGWANIQYF
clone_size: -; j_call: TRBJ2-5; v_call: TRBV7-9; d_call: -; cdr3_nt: TGTGCCAGCAGCCCGGCGGCCGCAGAGACCCAGTACTTC; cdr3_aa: CASSPAAAETQYF
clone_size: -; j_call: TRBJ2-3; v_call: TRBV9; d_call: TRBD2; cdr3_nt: TGTGCCAGCAGCGTAGCTCCCCTGGCGGGGGGGCGGGCAGATACGCAGTATTTT; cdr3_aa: CASSVAPLAGGRADTQYF
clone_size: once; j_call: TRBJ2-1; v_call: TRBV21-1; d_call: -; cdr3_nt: TGTGCCAGCAGCAAACTAAAGGGACAGGGGGGAGGTGCTGAGCAGTTCTTC; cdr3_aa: CASSKLKGQGGGAEQFF
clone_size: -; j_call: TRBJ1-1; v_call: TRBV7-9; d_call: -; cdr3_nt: TGTGCCAGCAGCCCCCCTCGAGTTTTCAGCACTGAAGCTTTCTTT; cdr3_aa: CASSPPRVFSTEAFF
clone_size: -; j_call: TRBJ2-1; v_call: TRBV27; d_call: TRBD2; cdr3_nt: TGTGCCAGCAGTTTCCTAGCGGGGGGGGATGAGCAGTTCTTC; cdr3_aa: CASSFLAGGDEQFF
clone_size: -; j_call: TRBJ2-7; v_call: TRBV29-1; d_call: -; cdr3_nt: TGCAGCGTTGGGTCCGGAGACAACGAGCAGTACTTC; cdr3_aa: CSVGSGDNEQYF
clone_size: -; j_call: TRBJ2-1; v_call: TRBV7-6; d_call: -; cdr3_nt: TGTGCCAGCAGCTCAGAGGACAGCAGGGGGGTACACAATGAGCAGTTCTTC; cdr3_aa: CASSSEDSRGVHNEQFF